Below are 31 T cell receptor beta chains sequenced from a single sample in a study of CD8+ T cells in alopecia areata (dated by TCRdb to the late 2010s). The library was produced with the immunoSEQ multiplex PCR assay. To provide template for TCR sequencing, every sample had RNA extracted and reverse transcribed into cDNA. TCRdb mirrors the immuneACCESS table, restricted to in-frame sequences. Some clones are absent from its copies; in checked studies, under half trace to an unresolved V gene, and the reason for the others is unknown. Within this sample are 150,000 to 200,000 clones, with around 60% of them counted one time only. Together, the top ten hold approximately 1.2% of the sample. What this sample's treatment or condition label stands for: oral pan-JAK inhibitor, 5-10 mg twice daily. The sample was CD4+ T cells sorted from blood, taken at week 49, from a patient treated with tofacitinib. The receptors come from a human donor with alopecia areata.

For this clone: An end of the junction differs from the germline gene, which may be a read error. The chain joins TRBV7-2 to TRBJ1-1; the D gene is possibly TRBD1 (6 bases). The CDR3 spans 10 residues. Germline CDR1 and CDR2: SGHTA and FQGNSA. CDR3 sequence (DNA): TGTGCCAGCAGCCCGACCCCAGGGGCCTTT. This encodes CASSPTPGAF.

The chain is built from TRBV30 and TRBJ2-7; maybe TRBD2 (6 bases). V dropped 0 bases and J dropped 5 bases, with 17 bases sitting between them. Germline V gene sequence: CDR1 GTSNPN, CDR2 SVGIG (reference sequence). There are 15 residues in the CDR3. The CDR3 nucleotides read TGTGCCTGGAGTGTAAGGTCACGGAGGGAGCACGAGCAGTACTTC. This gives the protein CAWSVRSRREHEQYF.

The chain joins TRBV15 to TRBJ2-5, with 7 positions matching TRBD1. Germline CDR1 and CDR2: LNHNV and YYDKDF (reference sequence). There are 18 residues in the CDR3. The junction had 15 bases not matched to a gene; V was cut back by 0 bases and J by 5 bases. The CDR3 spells CATSRDPRSRGRRETQYF. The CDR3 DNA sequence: TGTGCCACCAGCAGAGACCCGCGGTCGAGGGGGCGGCGGGAGACCCAGTACTTC.

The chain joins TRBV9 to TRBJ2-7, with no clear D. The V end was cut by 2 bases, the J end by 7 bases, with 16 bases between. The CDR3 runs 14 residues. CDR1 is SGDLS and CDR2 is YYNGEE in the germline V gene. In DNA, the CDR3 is TGTGCCAGCAGCGTCAGTAAGTCCCTACGGGAGCAGTACTTC. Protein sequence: CASSVSKSLREQYF.

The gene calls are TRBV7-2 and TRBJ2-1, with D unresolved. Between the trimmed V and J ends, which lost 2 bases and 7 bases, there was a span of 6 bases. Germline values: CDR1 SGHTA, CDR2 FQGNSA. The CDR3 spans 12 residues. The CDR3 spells CASSLIMNEQFF. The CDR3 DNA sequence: TGTGCCAGCAGCTTAATTATGAATGAGCAGTTCTTC.

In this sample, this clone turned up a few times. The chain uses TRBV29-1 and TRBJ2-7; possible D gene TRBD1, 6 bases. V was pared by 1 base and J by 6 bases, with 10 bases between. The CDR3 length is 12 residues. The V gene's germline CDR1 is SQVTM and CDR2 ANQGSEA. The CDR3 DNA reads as TGCAGCGTTGAAGCAGGGGCTGGCGAGCAGTACTTC. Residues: CSVEAGAGEQYF.

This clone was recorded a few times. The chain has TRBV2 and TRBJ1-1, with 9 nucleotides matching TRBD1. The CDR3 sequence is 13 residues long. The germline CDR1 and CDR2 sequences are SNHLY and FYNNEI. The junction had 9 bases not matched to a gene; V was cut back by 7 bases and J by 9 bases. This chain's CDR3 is CASIPRTGAKAFF. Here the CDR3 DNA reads TGTGCCAGCATCCCACGGACAGGGGCTAAAGCTTTCTTT.

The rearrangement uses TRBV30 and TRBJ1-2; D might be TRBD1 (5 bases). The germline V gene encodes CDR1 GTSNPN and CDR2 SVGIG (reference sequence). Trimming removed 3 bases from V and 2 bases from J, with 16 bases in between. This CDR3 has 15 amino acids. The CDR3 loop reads CAWSRPGPQNYGYTF. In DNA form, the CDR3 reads TGTGCCTGGAGCCGACCGGGACCGCAGAACTATGGCTACACCTTC.

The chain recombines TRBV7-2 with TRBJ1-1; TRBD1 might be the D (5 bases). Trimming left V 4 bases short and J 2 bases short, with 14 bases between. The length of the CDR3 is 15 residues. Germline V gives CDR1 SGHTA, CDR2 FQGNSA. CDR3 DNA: TGTGCCAGCAGCTCTGCGGGACGGGGAAACACTGAAGCTTTCTTT. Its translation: CASSSAGRGNTEAFF.

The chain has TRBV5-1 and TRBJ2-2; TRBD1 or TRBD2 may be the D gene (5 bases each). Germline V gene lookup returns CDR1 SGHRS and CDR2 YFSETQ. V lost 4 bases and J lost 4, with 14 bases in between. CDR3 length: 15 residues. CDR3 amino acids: CASSPFEGSTGELFF. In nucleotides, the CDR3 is TGCGCCAGCAGCCCGTTTGAGGGGTCCACCGGGGAGCTGTTTTTT.

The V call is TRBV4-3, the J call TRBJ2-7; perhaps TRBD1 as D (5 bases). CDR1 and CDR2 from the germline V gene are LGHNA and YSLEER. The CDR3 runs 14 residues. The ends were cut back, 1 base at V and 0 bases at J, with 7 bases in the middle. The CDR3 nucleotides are TGCGCCAGCAGCCAAGGGACACACTCCTACGAGCAGTACTTC. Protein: CASSQGTHSYEQYF.

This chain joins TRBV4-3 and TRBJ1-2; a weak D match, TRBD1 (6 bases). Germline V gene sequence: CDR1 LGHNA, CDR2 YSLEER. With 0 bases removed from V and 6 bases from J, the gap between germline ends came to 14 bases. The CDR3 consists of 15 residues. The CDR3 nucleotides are TGCGCCAGCAGCCAAGAATTCCACAGGGCGGATGGCTACACCTTC. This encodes CASSQEFHRADGYTF.

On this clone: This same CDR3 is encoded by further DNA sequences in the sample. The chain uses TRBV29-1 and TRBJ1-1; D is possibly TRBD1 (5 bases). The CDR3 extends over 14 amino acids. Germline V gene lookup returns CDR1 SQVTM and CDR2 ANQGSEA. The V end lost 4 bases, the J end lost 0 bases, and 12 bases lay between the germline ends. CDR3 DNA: TGCAGCGTTGGACCGGGGGGGATGAACACTGAAGCTTTCTTT. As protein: CSVGPGGMNTEAFF.

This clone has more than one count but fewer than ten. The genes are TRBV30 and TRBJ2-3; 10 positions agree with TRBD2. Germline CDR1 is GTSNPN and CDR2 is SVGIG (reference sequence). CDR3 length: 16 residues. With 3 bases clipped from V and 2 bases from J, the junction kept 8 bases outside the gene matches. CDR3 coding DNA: TGTGCCTGGAGCCGACAGACTAGCGGGTACACAGATACGCAGTATTTT. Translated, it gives CAWSRQTSGYTDTQYF.

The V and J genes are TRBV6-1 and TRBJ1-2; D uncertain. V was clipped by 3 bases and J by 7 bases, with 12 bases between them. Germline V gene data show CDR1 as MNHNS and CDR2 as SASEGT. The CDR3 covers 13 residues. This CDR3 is CASSESRRVGYTF. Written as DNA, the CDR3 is TGTGCCAGCAGTGAGTCGCGGAGGGTTGGCTACACCTTC.

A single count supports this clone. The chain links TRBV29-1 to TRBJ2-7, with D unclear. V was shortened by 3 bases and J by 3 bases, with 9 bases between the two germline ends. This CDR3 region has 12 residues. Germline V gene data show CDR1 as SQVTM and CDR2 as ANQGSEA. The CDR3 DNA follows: TGCAGCGTTGAGAAGGGTGGCTACGAGCAGTACTTC. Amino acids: CSVEKGGYEQYF.

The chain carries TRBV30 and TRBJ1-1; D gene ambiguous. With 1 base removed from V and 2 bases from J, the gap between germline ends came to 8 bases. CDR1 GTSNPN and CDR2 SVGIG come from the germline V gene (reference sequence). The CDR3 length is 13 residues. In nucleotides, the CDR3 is TGTGCCTGGAGTGAACGGGCCAACACTGAAGCTTTCTTT. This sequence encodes CAWSERANTEAFF.

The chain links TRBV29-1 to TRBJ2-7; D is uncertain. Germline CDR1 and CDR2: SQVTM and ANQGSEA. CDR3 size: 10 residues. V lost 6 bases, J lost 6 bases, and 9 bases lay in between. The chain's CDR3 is CSVESGEQYF. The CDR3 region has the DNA TGCAGCGTCGAGAGTGGCGAGCAGTACTTC.

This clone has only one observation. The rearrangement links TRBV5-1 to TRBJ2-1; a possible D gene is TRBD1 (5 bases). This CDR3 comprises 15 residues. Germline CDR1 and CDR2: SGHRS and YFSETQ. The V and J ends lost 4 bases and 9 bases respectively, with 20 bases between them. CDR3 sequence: CASSHRTDITTEQFF. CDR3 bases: TGCGCCAGCAGCCACCGAACGGACATAACAACTGAGCAGTTCTTC.

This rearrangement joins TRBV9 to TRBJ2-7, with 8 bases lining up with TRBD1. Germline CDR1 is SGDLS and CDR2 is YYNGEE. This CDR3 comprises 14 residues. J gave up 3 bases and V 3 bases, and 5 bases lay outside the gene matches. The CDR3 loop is CASSAGTGHYEQYF. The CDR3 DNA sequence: TGTGCCAGCAGCGCTGGGACAGGCCACTACGAGCAGTACTTC.

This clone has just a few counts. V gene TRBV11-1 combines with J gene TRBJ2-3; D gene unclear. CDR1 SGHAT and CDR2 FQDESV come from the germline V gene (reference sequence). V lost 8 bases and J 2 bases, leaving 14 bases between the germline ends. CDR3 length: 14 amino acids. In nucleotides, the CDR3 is TGTGCCAGCTCCGGTCAGAGGTCCACAGATACGCAGTATTTT. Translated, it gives CASSGQRSTDTQYF.

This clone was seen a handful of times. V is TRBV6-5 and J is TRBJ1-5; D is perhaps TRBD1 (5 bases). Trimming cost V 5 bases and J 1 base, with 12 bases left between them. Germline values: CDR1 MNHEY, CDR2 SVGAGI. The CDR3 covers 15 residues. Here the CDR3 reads CASSTLGQSNQPQHF. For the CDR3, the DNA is TGTGCCAGCAGTACTCTGGGGCAGAGCAATCAGCCCCAGCATTTT.

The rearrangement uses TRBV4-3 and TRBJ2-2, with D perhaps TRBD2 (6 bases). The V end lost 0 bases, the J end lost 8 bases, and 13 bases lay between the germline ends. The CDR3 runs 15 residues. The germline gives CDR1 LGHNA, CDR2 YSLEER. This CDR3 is CASSQDPGSTGELFF. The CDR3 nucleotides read TGCGCCAGCAGCCAAGATCCCGGGAGTACTGGGGAGCTGTTTTTT.

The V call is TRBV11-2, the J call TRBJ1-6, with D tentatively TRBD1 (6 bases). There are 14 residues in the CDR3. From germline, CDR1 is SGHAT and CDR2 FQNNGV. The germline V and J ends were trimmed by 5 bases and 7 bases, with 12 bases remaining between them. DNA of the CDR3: TGTGCCAGCAGCCTCGGGACAACGAATTCACCCCTCCACTTT. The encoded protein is CASSLGTTNSPLHF.

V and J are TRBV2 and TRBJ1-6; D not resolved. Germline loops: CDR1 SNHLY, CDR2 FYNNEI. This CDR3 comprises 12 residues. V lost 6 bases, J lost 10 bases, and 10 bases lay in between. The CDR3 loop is CASRVGESPLHF. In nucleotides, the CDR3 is TGTGCCAGCAGGGTCGGGGAGTCACCCCTCCACTTT.

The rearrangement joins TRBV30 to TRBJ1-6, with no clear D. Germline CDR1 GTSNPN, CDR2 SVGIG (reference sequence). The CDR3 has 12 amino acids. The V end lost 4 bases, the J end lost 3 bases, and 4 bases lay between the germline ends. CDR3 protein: CAWTDYNSPLHF. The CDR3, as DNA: TGTGCCTGGACGGACTATAATTCACCCCTCCACTTT. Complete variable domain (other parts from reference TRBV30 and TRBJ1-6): SQTIHQWPATLVQPVGSPLSLECTVEGTSNPNLYWYRQAAGRGLQLLFYSVGIGQISSEVPQNLSASRPQDRQFILSSKKLLLSDSGFYLCAWTDYNSPLHFGNGTRLTVT.

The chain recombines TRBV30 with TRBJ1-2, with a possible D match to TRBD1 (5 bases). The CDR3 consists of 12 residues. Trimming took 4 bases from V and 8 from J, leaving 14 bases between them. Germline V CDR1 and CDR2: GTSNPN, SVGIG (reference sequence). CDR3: CAWTRGVGGYTF. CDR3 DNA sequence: TGTGCCTGGACACGGGGGGTCGGCGGCTACACCTTC.

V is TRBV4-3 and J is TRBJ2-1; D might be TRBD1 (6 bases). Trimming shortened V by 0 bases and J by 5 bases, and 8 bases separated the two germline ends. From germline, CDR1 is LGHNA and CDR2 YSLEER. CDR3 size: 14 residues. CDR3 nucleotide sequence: TGCGCCAGCAGCCAAGAGAACAGGGACAATGAGCAGTTCTTC. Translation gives CASSQENRDNEQFF.

The CDR3 region has the DNA TGTGCCAGCAGCCAAGATCTTAGGAACACTGAAGCTTTCTTT. This codes for CASSQDLRNTEAFF. This chain joins TRBV4-2 and TRBJ1-1, with D uncertain. CDR1 is LGHNA and CDR2 is YNFKEQ in the germline V gene. The CDR3 consists of 14 residues. Trimming removed 0 bases at V and 1 base at J, with 6 bases between.

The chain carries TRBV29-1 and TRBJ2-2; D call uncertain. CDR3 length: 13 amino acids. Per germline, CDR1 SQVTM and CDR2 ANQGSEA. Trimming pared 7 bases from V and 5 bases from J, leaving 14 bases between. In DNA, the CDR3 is TGCAGCGCTCAGAGGATCGAGACCGGGGAGCTGTTTTTT. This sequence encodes CSAQRIETGELFF.

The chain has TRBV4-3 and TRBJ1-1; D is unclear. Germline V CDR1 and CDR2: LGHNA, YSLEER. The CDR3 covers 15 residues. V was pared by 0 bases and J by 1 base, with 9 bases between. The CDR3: CASSQEGQRNTEAFF. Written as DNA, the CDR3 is TGCGCCAGCAGCCAAGAGGGTCAAAGGAACACTGAAGCTTTCTTT.